What follows are 28 T cell receptor beta chains derived from one specimen sequenced in a study of CD8 T cells in Susac syndrome. An amount of RNA that ranged from roughly 0.5 to 1 ug was reverse transcribed with random hexamers. MiXCR, applied by TCRdb to the immunoSEQ multiplex PCR reads, yields one record per CDR3 protein. In the table there are approximately 83,000 distinct CDR3 sequences, 94% of which are singletons. The sequencing sample was made of CD8+ T cells from PBMCs. The receptor source for this set is a human donor with Susac syndrome.

The chain joins TRBV4-3 to TRBJ2-7, with a weak D call TRBD1 (5 bases). This CDR3 contains 17 residues. V shed 0 bases and J shed 3 bases, with 18 bases lying between them. CDR1 and CDR2 (germline): LGHNA, YSLEER. CDR3 protein: CASSQDYQGESDYEQYF. CDR3 coding DNA: TGCGCCAGCAGCCAAGATTATCAAGGGGAATCGGACTACGAGCAGTACTTC.

The rearrangement links TRBV7-8 to TRBJ2-3, with D perhaps given as TRBD1 or TRBD2 (5 bases each). V was pared by 3 bases and J by 1 base, with 11 bases between. The CDR3 runs to 15 residues. Germline V lookup: CDR1 SGHVS, CDR2 FQNEAQ. CDR3 region: CASSLGEGGTDTQYF. The CDR3 DNA follows: TGTGCCAGCAGCTTGGGGGAAGGGGGCACAGATACGCAGTATTTT. Full variable domain (remainder filled in from reference TRBV7-8 and TRBJ2-3): GAGVSQSPRYKVAKRGQDVALRCDPISGHVSLFWYQQALGQGPEFLTYFQNEAQLDKSGLPSDRFFAERPEGSVSTLKIQRTQQEDSAVYLCASSLGEGGTDTQYFGPGTRLTVL.

The chain couples TRBV18 to TRBJ1-3, with D unresolved. The V end was cut by 0 bases, the J end by 0 bases, with 9 bases between. The CDR3 is 16 residues long. Germline values: CDR1 KGHSH, CDR2 LQKENI. CDR3 residues: CASSPPIPDSGNTIYF. The DNA for the CDR3 is TGTGCCAGCTCACCACCGATACCTGACTCTGGAAACACCATATATTTT.

This clonotype was seen only once. CDR3 nucleotides: TGCGCCAGCAGCTTGGCCCTGGGCGACGAGCCCCAGCATTTT. Translation: CASSLALGDEPQHF. V gene TRBV5-1 combines with J gene TRBJ1-5; no clear D gene. CDR3 size: 14 residues. Germline loops: CDR1 SGHRS, CDR2 YFSETQ. Trimming cost V 0 bases and J 8 bases, with 12 bases left between them. The whole variable domain, remainder taken from reference TRBV5-1 and TRBJ1-5, is KAGVTQTPRYLIKTRGQQVTLSCSPISGHRSVSWYQQTPGQGLQFLFEYFSETQRNKGNFPGRFSGRQFSNSRSEMNVSTLELGDSALYLCASSLALGDEPQHFGDGTRLSIL.

This sequence joins TRBV19 and TRBJ2-1; D remains unclear. CDR3 length equals 12 residues. Germline-derived CDR1 and CDR2 are LNHDA and SQIVND (reference sequence). V lost 7 bases, J lost 1 base, and 5 bases lay in between. CDR3 nucleotide sequence: TGTGCCAGTAAGGGTTCCTACAATGAGCAGTTCTTC. Its translation is CASKGSYNEQFF.

The V call is TRBV18, the J call TRBJ2-7; possibly TRBD1 for D (6 bases). V lost 0 bases, J lost 4 bases, and 10 bases lay in between. This CDR3 comprises 14 residues. Germline assignment: CDR1 KGHSH and CDR2 LQKENI. The CDR3 sequence: CASSPPAGAYEQYF. CDR3 nucleotide sequence: TGTGCCAGCTCACCACCGGCAGGGGCGTACGAGCAGTACTTC.

CDR3 in amino acids: CASSGILRENQPQHF. The DNA of the CDR3 is TGTGCCAGCAGTGGAATACTACGGGAAAATCAGCCCCAGCATTTT. The chain joins TRBV2 to TRBJ1-5; D is unresolved. Germline assignment: CDR1 SNHLY and CDR2 FYNNEI. V was shortened by 4 bases and J by 4 bases, with 14 bases between the two germline ends. The CDR3 sequence is 15 residues long.

The gene calls are TRBV5-1 and TRBJ2-3; possible D gene TRBD2, 6 bases. Germline CDR1 and CDR2: SGHRS and YFSETQ. The CDR3 sequence is 18 residues long. Trimming removed 1 base at V and 0 bases at J, with 18 bases between. The CDR3 DNA sequence: TGCGCCAGCAGCTTGAAGGGCCCTACGCGGGGTAGCACAGATACGCAGTATTTT. This sequence encodes CASSLKGPTRGSTDTQYF.

The rearrangement links TRBV3-1 to TRBJ2-1; possible D gene TRBD1, 5 bases. In germline, CDR1 is LGHDT, CDR2 YNNKEL (reference sequence). The CDR3 is made up of 13 amino acids. Trimming removed 3 bases at V and 7 bases at J, with 10 bases between. The CDR3 DNA reads as TGTGCCAGCAGCCATGGCAGGGTAAATGAGCAGTTCTTC. This sequence encodes CASSHGRVNEQFF.

The J gene is TRBJ1-1, the V gene TRBV19; TRBD1 is a possible D gene (5 bases). Germline V gene data show CDR1 as LNHDA and CDR2 as SQIVND (reference sequence). The CDR3 runs 11 residues. The V gene lost 10 bases and the J gene lost 3 bases, with 9 bases spanning the gap. Here the CDR3 reads CATGGYTEAFF. The CDR3 DNA reads TGTGCCACCGGGGGGTACACTGAAGCTTTCTTT.

This clonotype has only a few counts. The genes are TRBV5-1 and TRBJ2-2, with D hard to call. Germline V gives CDR1 SGHRS, CDR2 YFSETQ. Between the trimmed V and J ends, which lost 4 bases and 4 bases, there was a span of 17 bases. The CDR3 length is 16 residues. The CDR3 here is CASSTLAGPFTGELFF. Here the CDR3 DNA reads TGCGCCAGCAGCACCCTCGCCGGGCCGTTCACCGGGGAGCTGTTTTTT.

The chain carries TRBV15 and TRBJ2-7; D is perhaps TRBD1 (6 bases). There are 13 residues in the CDR3. V shed 8 bases and J shed 4 bases, with 15 bases lying between them. In germline, CDR1 is LNHNV, CDR2 YYDKDF (reference sequence). CDR3 in amino acids: CATSAEQGYEQYF. The CDR3 DNA reads TGTGCCACCTCCGCGGAACAGGGTTACGAGCAGTACTTC. The full variable domain, rest sourced from reference TRBV15 and TRBJ2-7, is DAMVIQNPRYQVTQFGKPVTLSCSQTLNHNVMYWYQQKSSQAPKLLFHYYDKDFNNEADTPDNFQSRRPNTSFCFLDIRSPGLGDTAMYLCATSAEQGYEQYFGPGTRLTVT.

This clonotype has just one count. The chain carries TRBV5-4 and TRBJ1-2; D uncertain. Trimming left V 4 bases short and J 4 bases short, with 17 bases between. The CDR3 length is 15 residues. The germline V gene encodes CDR1 SGHNT and CDR2 YYREEE (reference sequence). CDR3 DNA: TGTGCCAGCAGCGCCCGTCATTTGGCCCCCTATGGCTACACCTTC. This encodes CASSARHLAPYGYTF.

The chain recombines TRBV15 with TRBJ2-4; 8 bases align to TRBD1. The CDR3 length is 15 residues. From germline, CDR1 is LNHNV and CDR2 YYDKDF (reference sequence). V shed 1 base and J 7 bases; nucleotides not matched to a gene: 6. This chain's CDR3 is CATSRGTGWGNIQYF. CDR3 nucleotide sequence: TGTGCCACCAGCAGAGGGACAGGGTGGGGGAACATTCAGTACTTC.

The rearrangement uses TRBV4-3 and TRBJ2-1; the D is unclear. The germline CDR1 and CDR2 sequences are LGHNA and YSLEER. The CDR3 totals 17 residues. V was trimmed by 1 base and J by 4 bases, leaving 17 bases between them. Here the CDR3 reads CASSQGSAGIGYNEQFF. The CDR3 DNA is TGCGCCAGCAGCCAAGGGTCTGCTGGGATAGGATACAATGAGCAGTTCTTC.

V usage is TRBV20-1 and J usage is TRBJ2-5; 12 positions match TRBD1. Per germline, CDR1 DFQATT and CDR2 SNEGSKA (reference sequence). Trimming at V came to 5 bases and at J to 5 bases, leaving 18 bases not matched to a gene. CDR3 length: 18 residues. The CDR3 DNA reads TGCAGTGCTGGTATATCGAGTTCCGGGACAGGGGGCTTCGAGACCCAGTACTTC. Protein sequence: CSAGISSSGTGGFETQYF.

This clonotype was picked up a small number of times. V gene TRBV7-2 combines with J gene TRBJ1-5; D unclear. The CDR3 is 13 amino acids. Per germline, CDR1 SGHTA and CDR2 FQGNSA. Trimming cost V 3 bases and J 1 base, with 4 bases left between them. This CDR3 is CASSLDSNQPQHF. In nucleotides, the CDR3 is TGTGCCAGCAGCTTGGACAGCAATCAGCCCCAGCATTTT.

V gene TRBV19 combines with J gene TRBJ1-5, with 9 bases fitting TRBD1. Trimming removed 3 bases from V and 0 bases from J; junction bases left unmatched: 9. Per germline, CDR1 LNHDA and CDR2 SQIVND (reference sequence). This CDR3 region has 18 residues. The CDR3 loop reads CASSIYGQGKYSNQPQHF. The CDR3 DNA reads TGTGCCAGTAGTATTTACGGACAGGGGAAATATAGCAATCAGCCCCAGCATTTT.

V and J are TRBV18 and TRBJ1-1; D is undetermined. This CDR3 has 13 amino acids. In germline, CDR1 is KGHSH, CDR2 LQKENI. V lost 4 bases and J 6 bases, leaving 12 bases between the germline ends. CDR3 sequence (DNA): TGTGCCAGCTCACGGGTGGGCGAACCTGAAGCTTTCTTT. Its protein product is CASSRVGEPEAFF.

The chain carries TRBV2 and TRBJ1-3; D is perhaps TRBD1 (6 bases). CDR1 and CDR2 (germline): SNHLY, FYNNEI. The CDR3 loop spans 14 amino acids. The V end lost 8 bases, the J end lost 0 bases, and 11 bases lay between the germline ends. Here the CDR3 reads CASSTGHSGNTIYF. The CDR3 DNA follows: TGTGCCAGCTCGACAGGACACTCTGGAAACACCATATATTTT.

J is TRBJ2-7 and V is TRBV28, with TRBD1 matching 9 bases. The germline V gene has CDR1 MDHEN and CDR2 SYDVKM. This CDR3 region has 13 residues. V lost 5 bases and J lost 6; bases outside the gene matches: 5. In DNA form, the CDR3 reads TGTGCCAGCAGTCCACGGACAGGGGTCGAGCAGTACTTC. As protein: CASSPRTGVEQYF.

The V and J genes are TRBV21-1 and TRBJ2-1; the DNA was not compared with TRBD1, the D call given in the table. TRBV21-1 is a known pseudogene. This CDR3 region has 19 residues. The DNA for the CDR3 is TGTGCCAGCACCCCGCCCCCACCTCTAGCGGTGGAACGTAGGGATGAGCAGTTCTTC. Amino acid sequence: CASTPPPPLAVERRDEQFF.

This clonotype came up once. CDR3 DNA: TGTGCCAGCAGTCCTATGCAGGGGCAGAACACTGAAGCTTTCTTT. It is translated as CASSPMQGQNTEAFF. The chain joins TRBV27 to TRBJ1-1; perhaps TRBD1 as D (6 bases). There are 15 residues in the CDR3. V dropped 5 bases and J dropped 1 base, with 14 bases sitting between them. From germline, CDR1 is MNHEY and CDR2 SMNVEV (reference sequence).

The rearrangement uses TRBV30 and TRBJ2-7; D not certain. The V end was cut by 6 bases, the J end by 3 bases, with 15 bases between. The CDR3 length is 13 residues. Germline loops: CDR1 GTSNPN, CDR2 SVGIG (reference sequence). Written as DNA, the CDR3 is TGTGCCTGCTCCATCGGGCACCGCTACGAGCAGTACTTC. Protein: CACSIGHRYEQYF.

V is TRBV29-1 and J is TRBJ1-1; D might be TRBD1 (5 bases). CDR3 length equals 13 residues. The ends were cut back, 7 bases at V and 0 bases at J, with 12 bases in the middle. The germline CDR1 and CDR2 sequences are SQVTM and ANQGSEA. The CDR3 region is CSAMTAMNTEAFF. For the CDR3, the DNA is TGCAGCGCAATGACAGCAATGAACACTGAAGCTTTCTTT.

This clonotype was counted a single time. V usage is TRBV27 and J usage is TRBJ1-5; no firm D call. Germline assignment: CDR1 MNHEY and CDR2 SMNVEV (reference sequence). The CDR3 totals 12 residues. Trimming took off 7 bases at V and 8 bases at J, with 12 bases between the two ends. This CDR3 reads CASTPYREPQHF. For the CDR3, the DNA is TGTGCCAGCACCCCTTACCGGGAGCCCCAGCATTTT.

The J gene is TRBJ2-5, the V gene TRBV7-9, with D possibly TRBD2 on 5 matching bases. The CDR3 sequence is 12 residues long. Trimming left V 8 bases short and J 7 bases short, with 14 bases between. Germline CDR1 and CDR2: SEHNR and FQNEAQ (reference sequence). CDR3 residues: CASFGVFGTQYF. The CDR3 coding sequence is TGTGCCAGCTTCGGGGTTTTCGGGACCCAGTACTTC.

The V call is TRBV27, the J call TRBJ2-7; the D is unclear. Between the trimmed V and J ends, which lost 8 bases and 3 bases, there was a span of 14 bases. Germline V gives CDR1 MNHEY, CDR2 SMNVEV (reference sequence). This CDR3 region has 13 residues. Written as DNA, the CDR3 is TGTGCCAGCGGTTCCGCTACTAACTACGAGCAGTACTTC. Translating it yields CASGSATNYEQYF.